This TCR beta chain was sequenced during a study of monozygotic twins with cystic fibrosis. The germline CDR1 and CDR2 sequences are SQVTM and ANQGSEA. V dropped 6 bases and J dropped 3 bases, with 11 bases sitting between them. The CDR3 totals 13 residues. Method: immunoSEQ multiplex PCR; TCRdb's copy keeps in-frame clones and lacks some. The repertoire consists of 25,000 to 30,000 clones, with around 81% occurring once and the leading ten covering roughly 0.9%. With respect to this clone: Its target is not known.

Findings and caveats of the study: J usage was most co-twin-similar in 8 of 16 pairs, V in 13. Clonality was generally low (median around 0.0098), higher in the most severe patients.

The receptor's source is a girl aged 2-10 years with cystic fibrosis. The chain combines TRBV29-1 with TRBJ2-2; maybe TRBD2 (6 bases). The sample taken for sequencing was blood. Written as DNA, the CDR3 is TGCAGCGTGGGGACTTTTTACACCGGGGAGCTGTTTTTT. Protein: CSVGTFYTGELFF.